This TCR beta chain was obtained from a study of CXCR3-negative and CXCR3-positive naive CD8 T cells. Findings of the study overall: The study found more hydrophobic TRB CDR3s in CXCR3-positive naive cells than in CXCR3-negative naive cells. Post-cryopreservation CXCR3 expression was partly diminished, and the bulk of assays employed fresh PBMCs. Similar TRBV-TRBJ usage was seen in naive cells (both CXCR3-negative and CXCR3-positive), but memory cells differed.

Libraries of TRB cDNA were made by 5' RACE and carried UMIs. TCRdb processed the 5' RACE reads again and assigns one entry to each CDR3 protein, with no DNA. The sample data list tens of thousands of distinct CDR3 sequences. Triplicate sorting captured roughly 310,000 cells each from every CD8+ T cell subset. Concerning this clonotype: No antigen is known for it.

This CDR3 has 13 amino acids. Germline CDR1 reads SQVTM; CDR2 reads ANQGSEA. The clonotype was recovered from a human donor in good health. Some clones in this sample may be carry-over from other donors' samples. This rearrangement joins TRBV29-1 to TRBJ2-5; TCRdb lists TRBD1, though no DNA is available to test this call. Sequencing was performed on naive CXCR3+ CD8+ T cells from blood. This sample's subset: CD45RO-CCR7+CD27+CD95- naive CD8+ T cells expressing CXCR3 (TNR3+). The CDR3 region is CSVGTSGVETQYF.